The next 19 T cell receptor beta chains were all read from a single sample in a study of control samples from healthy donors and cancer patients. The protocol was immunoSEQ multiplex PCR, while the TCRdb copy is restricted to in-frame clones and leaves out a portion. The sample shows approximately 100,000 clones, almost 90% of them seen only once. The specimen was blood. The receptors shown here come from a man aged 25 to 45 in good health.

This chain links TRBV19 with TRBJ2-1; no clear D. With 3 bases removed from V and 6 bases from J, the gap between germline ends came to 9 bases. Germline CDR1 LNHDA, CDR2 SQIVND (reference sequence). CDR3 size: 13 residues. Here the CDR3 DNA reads TGTGCCAGTAGTATTTTCCAGACCAATGAGCAGTTCTTC. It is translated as CASSIFQTNEQFF.

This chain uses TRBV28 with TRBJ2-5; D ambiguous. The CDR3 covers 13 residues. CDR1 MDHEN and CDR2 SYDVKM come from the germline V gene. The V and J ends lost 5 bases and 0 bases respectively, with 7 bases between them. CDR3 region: CASSRSYQETQYF. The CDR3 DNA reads TGTGCCAGCAGTCGTAGCTACCAAGAGACCCAGTACTTC.

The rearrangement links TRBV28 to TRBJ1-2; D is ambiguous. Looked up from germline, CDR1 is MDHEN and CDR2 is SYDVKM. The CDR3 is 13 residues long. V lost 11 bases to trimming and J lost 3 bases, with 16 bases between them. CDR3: CASHKTLYYGYTF. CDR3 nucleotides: TGTGCCTCTCATAAGACTCTTTACTATGGCTACACCTTC.

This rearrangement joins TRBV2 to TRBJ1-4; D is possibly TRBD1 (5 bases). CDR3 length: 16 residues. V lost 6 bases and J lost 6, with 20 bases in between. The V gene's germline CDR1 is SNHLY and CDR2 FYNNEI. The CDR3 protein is CASSDPTGLGDEKLFF. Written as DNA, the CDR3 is TGTGCCAGCAGCGACCCAACGGGGTTAGGGGATGAAAAACTGTTTTTT.

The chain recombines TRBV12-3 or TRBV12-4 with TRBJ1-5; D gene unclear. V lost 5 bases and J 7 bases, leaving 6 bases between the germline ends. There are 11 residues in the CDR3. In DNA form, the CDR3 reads TGTGCCAGCAGTCTGGGCCAGCCCCAGCATTTT. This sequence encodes CASSLGQPQHF.

The CDR3 sequence is CASSLDTSGANVLTF. The CDR3 DNA reads as TGTGCCAGCAGCCTGGACACCTCTGGGGCCAACGTCCTGACTTTC. The chain is built from TRBV5-4 and TRBJ2-6, with D tentatively TRBD1 (5 bases). The CDR3 spans 15 residues. Trimming stripped 4 bases from V and 0 bases from J, with 8 bases between. Looked up from germline, CDR1 is SGHNT and CDR2 is YYREEE (reference sequence).

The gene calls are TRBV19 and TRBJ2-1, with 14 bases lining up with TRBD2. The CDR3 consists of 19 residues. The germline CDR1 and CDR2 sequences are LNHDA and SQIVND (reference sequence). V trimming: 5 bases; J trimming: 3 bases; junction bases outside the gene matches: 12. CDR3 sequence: CASSFPGLAGEQFYNEQFF. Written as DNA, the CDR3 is TGTGCCAGTAGTTTCCCGGGACTAGCGGGAGAGCAGTTCTACAATGAGCAGTTCTTC.

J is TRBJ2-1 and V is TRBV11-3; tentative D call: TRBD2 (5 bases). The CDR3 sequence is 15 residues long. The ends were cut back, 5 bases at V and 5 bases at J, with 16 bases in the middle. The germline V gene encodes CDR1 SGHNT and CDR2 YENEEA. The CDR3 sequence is CASSRGLVRDNEQFF. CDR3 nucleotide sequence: TGTGCCAGCAGCCGCGGACTTGTCCGAGACAATGAGCAGTTCTTC.

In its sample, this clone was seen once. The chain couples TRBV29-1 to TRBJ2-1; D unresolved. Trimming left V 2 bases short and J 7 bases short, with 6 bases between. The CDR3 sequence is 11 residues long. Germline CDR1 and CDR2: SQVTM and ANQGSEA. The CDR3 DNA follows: TGCAGCGTTGAATGGAAAAATGAGCAGTTCTTC. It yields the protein CSVEWKNEQFF.

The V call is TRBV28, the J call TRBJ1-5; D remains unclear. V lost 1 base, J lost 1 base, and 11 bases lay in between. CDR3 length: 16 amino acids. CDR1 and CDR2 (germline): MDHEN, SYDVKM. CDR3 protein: CASSLFPDLSNQPQHF. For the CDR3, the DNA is TGTGCCAGCAGTTTATTCCCCGACCTGAGCAATCAGCCCCAGCATTTT.

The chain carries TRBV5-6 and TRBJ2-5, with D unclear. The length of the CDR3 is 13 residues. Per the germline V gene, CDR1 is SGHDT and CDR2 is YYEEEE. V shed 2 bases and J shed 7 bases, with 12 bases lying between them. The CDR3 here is CASSFMPKGTQYF. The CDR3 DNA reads TGTGCCAGCAGCTTTATGCCCAAGGGGACCCAGTACTTC.

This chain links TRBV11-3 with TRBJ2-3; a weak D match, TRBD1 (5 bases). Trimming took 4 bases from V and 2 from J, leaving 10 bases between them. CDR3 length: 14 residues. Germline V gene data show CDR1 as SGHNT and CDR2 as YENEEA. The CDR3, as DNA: TGTGCCAGCAGCTCGCAGGGATCCACAGATACGCAGTATTTT. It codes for CASSSQGSTDTQYF. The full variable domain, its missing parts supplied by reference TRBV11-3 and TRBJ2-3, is EAGVVQSPRYKIIEKKQPVAFWCNPISGHNTLYWYLQNLGQGPELLIRYENEEAVDDSQLPKDRFSAERLKGVDSTLKIQPAELGDSAVYLCASSSQGSTDTQYFGPGTRLTVL.

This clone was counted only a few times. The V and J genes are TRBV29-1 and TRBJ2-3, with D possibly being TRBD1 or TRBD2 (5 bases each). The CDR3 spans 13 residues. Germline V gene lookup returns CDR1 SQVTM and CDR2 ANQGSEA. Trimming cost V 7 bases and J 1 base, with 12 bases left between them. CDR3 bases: TGCAGCGGGGGGTGGCGGGGCACAGATACGCAGTATTTT. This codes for CSGGWRGTDTQYF.

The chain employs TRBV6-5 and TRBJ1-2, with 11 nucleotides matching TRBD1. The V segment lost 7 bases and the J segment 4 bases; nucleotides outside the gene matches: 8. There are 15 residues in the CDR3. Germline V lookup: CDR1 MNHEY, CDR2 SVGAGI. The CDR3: CASTNPGQGGYGYTF. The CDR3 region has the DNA TGTGCCAGCACAAACCCGGGACAGGGGGGCTATGGCTACACCTTC.

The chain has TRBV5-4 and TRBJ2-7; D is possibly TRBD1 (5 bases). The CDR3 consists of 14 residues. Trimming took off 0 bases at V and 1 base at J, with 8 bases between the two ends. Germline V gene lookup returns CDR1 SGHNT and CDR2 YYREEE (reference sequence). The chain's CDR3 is CASSLDRGSYEQYF. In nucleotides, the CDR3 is TGTGCCAGCAGCTTGGATAGGGGTTCCTACGAGCAGTACTTC.

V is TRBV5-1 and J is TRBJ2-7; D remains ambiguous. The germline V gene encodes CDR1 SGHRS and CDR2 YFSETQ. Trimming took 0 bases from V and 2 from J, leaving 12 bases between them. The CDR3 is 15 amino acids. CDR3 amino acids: CASSLDRLGTYEQYF. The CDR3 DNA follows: TGCGCCAGCAGCTTGGATCGTCTTGGCACCTACGAGCAGTACTTC.

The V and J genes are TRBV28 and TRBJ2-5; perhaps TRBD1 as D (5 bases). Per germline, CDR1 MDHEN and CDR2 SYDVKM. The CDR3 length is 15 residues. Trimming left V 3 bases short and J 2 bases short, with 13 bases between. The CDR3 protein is CASSFRPGLQETQYF. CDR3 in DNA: TGTGCCAGCAGTTTCAGACCAGGGCTACAAGAGACCCAGTACTTC.

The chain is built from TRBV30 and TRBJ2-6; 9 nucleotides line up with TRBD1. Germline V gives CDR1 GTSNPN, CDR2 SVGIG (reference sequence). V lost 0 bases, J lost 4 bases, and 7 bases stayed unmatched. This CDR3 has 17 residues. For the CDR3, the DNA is TGTGCCTGGAGTGTACCACAGGGGGCGATAGGGGCCAACGTCCTGACTTTC. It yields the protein CAWSVPQGAIGANVLTF.

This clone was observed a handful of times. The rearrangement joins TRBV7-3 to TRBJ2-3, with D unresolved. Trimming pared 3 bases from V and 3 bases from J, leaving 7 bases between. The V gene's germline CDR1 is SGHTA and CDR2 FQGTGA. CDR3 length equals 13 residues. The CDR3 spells CASSFMGTDTQYF. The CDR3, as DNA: TGTGCCAGCAGCTTTATGGGGACAGATACGCAGTATTTT.